This TCR beta chain was captured in a study of T cell repertoires in ileal Crohn's disease. General study findings and limits: Active smokers at surgery had more clonal expansions than non-smokers. Sorted CD8 T cells held more high-frequency clones than CD4.

V dropped 9 bases and J dropped 0 bases, with 9 bases sitting between them. The CDR3 length is 12 residues. The germline gives CDR1 SGHRS, CDR2 YFSETQ. Adults with ileal or ileocolonic Crohn's disease and an indication for resection were eligible. TCRB immunosequencing input was about 520 nanograms of biopsy DNA per sample. Produced via immunoSEQ multiplex PCR; TCRdb's table is partial and in-frame only. Of about 7,400 clones in the sample, roughly 79% were seen once. Comments on this clone: The antigen remains unidentified.

The TCR comes from an adult with Crohn's disease. Sequenced material: ileal tissue. The gene calls are TRBV5-1 and TRBJ2-5; D is perhaps TRBD1 (6 bases). The CDR3 DNA is TGCGCCACCGGGACAAACCAAGAGACCCAGTACTTC. It is translated as CATGTNQETQYF.